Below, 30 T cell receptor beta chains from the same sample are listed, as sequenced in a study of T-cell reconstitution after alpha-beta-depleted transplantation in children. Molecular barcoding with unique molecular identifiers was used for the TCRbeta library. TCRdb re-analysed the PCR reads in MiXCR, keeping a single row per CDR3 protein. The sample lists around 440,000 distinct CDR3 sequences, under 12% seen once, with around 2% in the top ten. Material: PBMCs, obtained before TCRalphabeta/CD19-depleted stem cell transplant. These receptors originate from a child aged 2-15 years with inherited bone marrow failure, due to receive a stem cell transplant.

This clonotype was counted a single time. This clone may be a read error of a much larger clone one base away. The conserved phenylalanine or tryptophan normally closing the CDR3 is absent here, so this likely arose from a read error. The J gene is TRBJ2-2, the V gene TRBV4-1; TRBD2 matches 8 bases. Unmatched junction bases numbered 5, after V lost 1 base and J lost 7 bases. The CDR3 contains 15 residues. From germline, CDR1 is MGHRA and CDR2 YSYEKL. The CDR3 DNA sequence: TGCGCCAGCAGCCAAGCACCGGGACTAGACGGGGAGCTGTTTTGT. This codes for CASSQAPGLDGELFC.

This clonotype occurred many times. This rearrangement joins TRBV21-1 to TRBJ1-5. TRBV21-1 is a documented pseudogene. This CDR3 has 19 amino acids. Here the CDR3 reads CASRGGEKGRQKINQPQHF. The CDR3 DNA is TGTGCCAGCCGGGGGGGTGAAAAGGGCAGGCAAAAAATCAATCAGCCCCAGCATTTT.

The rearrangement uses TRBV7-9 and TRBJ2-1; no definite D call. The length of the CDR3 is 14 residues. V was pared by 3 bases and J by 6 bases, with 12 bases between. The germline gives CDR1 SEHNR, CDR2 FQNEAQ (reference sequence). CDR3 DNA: TGTGCCAGCAGCTTTTCCAGCTCGGTCAATGAGCAGTTCTTC. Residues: CASSFSSSVNEQFF.

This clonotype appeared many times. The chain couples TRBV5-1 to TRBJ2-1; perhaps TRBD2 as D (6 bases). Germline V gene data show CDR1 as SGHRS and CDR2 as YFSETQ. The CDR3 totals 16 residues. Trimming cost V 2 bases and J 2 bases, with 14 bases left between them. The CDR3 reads CASSFERVGAYNEQFF. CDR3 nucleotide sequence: TGCGCCAGCAGCTTTGAGCGGGTGGGGGCCTACAATGAGCAGTTCTTC.

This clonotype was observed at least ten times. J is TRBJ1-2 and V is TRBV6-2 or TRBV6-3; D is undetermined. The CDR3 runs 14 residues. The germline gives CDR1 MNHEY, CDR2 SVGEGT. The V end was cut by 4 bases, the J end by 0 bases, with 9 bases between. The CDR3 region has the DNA TGTGCCAGCAGTTTCGACAACCCTAACTATGGCTACACCTTC. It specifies CASSFDNPNYGYTF.

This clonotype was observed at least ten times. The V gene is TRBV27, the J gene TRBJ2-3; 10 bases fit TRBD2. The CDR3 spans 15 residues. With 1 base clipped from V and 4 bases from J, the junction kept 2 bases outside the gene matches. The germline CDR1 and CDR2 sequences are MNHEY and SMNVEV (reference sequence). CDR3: CASSLYGLAADTQYF. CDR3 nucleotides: TGTGCCAGCAGTTTATATGGACTAGCGGCAGATACGCAGTATTTT.

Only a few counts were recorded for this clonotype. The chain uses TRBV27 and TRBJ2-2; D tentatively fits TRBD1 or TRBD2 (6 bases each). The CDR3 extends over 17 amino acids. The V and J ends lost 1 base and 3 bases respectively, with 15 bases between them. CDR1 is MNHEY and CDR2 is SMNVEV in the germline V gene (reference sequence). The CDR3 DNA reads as TGTGCCAGCAGTTTATACGGAGGGGGGCCCTACACCGGGGAGCTGTTTTTT. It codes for CASSLYGGGPYTGELFF.

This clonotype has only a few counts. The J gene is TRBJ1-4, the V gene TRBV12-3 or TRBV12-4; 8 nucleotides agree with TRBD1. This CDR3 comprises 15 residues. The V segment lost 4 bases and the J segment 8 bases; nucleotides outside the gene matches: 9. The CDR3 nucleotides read TGTGCCAGCAGTTCCCGACAGGGGACAGGAGAAAAACTGTTTTTT. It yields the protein CASSSRQGTGEKLFF.

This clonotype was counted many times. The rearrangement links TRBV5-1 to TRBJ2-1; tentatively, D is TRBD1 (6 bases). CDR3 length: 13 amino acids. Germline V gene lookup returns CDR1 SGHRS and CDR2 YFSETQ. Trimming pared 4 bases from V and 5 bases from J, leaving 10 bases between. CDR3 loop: CASSRDTHNEQFF. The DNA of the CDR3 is TGCGCCAGCAGCCGGGACACACACAATGAGCAGTTCTTC.

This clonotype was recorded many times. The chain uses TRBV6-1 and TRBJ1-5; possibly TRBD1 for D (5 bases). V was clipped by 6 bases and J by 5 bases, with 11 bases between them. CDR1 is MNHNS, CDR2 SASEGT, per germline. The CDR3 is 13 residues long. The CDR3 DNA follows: TGTGCCAGCAGCCAGGGTTTATATCAGCCCCAGCATTTT. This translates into CASSQGLYQPQHF.

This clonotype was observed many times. The CDR3 reads CSASDQGVNSPLHF. In DNA form, the CDR3 reads TGCAGTGCTAGTGACCAGGGAGTTAATTCACCCCTCCACTTT. The chain is built from TRBV20-1 and TRBJ1-6, with TRBD1 as a possible D gene (5 bases). Trimming took 3 bases from V and 6 from J, leaving 12 bases between them. This CDR3 region has 14 residues. Germline CDR1 is DFQATT and CDR2 is SNEGSKA (reference sequence).

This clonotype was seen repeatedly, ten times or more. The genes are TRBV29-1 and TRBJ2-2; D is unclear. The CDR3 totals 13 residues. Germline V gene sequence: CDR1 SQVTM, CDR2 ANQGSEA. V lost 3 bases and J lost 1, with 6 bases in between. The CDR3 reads CSVDGQNTGELFF. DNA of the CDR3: TGCAGCGTTGACGGTCAGAACACCGGGGAGCTGTTTTTT.

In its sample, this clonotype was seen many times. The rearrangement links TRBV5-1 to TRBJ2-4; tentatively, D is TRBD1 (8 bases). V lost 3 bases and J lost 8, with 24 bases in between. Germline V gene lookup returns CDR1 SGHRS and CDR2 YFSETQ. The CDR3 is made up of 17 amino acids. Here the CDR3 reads CASSSVDRGGPRDIQYF. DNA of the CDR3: TGCGCCAGCAGCTCCGTAGACAGGGGAGGGCCCCGAGACATTCAGTACTTC.

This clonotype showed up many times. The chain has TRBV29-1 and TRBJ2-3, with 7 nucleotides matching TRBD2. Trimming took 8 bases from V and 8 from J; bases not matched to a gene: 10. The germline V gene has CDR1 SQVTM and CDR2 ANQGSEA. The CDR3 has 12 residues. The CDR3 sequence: CSPGRWGGTQYF. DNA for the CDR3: TGCAGCCCTGGACGGTGGGGGGGTACGCAGTATTTT.

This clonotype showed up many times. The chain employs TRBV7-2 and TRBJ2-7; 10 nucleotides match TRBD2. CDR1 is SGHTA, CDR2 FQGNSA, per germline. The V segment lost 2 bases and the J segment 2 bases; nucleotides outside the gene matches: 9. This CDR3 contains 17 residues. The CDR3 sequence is CASSLRASGSVTYEQYF. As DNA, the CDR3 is TGTGCCAGCAGCTTAAGGGCTAGCGGGAGTGTAACCTACGAGCAGTACTTC.

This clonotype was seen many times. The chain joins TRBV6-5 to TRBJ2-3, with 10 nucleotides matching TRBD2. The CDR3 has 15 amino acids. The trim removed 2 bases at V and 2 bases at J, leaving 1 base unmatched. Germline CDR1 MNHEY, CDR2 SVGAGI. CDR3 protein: CASSYGTSDTDTQYF. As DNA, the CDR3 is TGTGCCAGCAGTTACGGGACTAGCGACACAGATACGCAGTATTTT.

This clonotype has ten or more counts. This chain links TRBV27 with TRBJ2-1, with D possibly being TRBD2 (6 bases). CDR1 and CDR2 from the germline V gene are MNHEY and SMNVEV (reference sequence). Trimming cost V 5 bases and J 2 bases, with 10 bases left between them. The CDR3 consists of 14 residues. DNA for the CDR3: TGTGCCAGCAGTCGGGAGTCCCCCTACAATGAGCAGTTCTTC. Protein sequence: CASSRESPYNEQFF.

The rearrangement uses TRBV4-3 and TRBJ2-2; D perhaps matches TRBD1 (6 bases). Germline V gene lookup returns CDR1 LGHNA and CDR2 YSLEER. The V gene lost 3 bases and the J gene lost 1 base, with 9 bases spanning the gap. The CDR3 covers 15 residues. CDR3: CASSQDRKNTGELFF. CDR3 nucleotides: TGCGCCAGCAGCCAGGACAGAAAGAACACCGGGGAGCTGTTTTTT.

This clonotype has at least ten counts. In nucleotides, the CDR3 is TGTGCCAGCAGCGTGCCTCGAGAAATGAATTCTGGAAACACCATATATTTT. The encoded protein is CASSVPREMNSGNTIYF. The chain uses TRBV9 and TRBJ1-3; no definite D call. Trimming pared 2 bases from V and 1 base from J, leaving 16 bases between. This CDR3 comprises 17 residues. Per germline, CDR1 SGDLS and CDR2 YYNGEE.

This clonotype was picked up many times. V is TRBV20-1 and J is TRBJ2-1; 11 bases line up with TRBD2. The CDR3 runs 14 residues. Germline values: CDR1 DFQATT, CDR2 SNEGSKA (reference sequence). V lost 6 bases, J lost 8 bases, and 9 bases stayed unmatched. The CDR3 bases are TGCAGTGCCCAGCCCGGGACTAGCGGCCATGAGCAGTTCTTC. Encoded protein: CSAQPGTSGHEQFF.

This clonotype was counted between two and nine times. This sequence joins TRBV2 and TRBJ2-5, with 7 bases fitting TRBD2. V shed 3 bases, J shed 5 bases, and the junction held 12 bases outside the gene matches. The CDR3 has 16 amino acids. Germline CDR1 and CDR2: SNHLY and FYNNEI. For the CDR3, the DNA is TGTGCCAGCAGTGAGGGCGGGCCCAAAGCGGGGGAGACCCAGTACTTC. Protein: CASSEGGPKAGETQYF. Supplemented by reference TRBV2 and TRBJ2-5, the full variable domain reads EPEVTQTPSHQVTQMGQEVILRCVPISNHLYFYWYRQILGQKVEFLVSFYNNEISEKSEIFDDQFSVERPDGSNFTLKIRSTKLEDSAMYFCASSEGGPKAGETQYFGPGTRLLVL.

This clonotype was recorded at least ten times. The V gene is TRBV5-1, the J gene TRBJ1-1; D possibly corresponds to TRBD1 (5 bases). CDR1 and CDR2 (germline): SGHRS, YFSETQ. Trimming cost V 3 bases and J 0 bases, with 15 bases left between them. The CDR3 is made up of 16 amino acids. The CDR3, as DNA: TGCGCCAGCAGCTCACGCGCCGGGACGGTGAACACTGAAGCTTTCTTT. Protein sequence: CASSSRAGTVNTEAFF.

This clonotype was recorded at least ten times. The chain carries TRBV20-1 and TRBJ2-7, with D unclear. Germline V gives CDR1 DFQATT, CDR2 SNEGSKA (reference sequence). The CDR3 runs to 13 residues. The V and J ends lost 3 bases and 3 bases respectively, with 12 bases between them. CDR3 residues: CSARGSLSYEQYF. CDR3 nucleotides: TGCAGTGCTAGGGGAAGCCTCAGCTACGAGCAGTACTTC.

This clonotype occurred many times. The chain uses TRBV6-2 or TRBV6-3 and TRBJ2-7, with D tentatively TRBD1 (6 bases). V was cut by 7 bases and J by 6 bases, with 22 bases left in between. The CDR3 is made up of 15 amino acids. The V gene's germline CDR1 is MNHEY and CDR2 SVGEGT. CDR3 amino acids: CASTQLRDIGREQYF. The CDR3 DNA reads TGTGCCAGCACTCAACTCCGGGACATCGGGCGCGAGCAGTACTTC.

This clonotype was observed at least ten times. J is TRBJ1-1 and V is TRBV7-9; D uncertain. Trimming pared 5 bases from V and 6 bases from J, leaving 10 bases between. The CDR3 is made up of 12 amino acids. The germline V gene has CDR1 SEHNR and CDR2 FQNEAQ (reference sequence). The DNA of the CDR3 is TGTGCCAGCAGCCAAGGGCAGGCTGAAGCTTTCTTT. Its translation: CASSQGQAEAFF. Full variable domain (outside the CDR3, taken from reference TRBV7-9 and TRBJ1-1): DTGVSQNPRHKITKRGQNVTFRCDPISEHNRLYWYRQTLGQGPEFLTYFQNEAQLEKSRLLSDRFSAERPKGSFSTLEIQRTEQGDSAMYLCASSQGQAEAFFGQGTRLTVV.

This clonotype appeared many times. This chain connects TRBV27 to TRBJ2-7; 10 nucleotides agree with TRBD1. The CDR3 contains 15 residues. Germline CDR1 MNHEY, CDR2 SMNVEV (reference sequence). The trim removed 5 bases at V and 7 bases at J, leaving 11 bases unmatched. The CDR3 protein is CASSTPGQGLGEQYF. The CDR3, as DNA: TGTGCCAGCAGTACCCCGGGACAGGGGTTGGGGGAGCAGTACTTC.

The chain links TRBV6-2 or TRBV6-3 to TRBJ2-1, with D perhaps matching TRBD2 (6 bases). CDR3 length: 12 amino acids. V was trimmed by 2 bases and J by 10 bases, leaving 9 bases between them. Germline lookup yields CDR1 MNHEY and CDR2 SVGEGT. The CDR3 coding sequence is TGTGCCAGCAGTTACCCGGACTACGAGCAGTTCTTC. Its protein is CASSYPDYEQFF.

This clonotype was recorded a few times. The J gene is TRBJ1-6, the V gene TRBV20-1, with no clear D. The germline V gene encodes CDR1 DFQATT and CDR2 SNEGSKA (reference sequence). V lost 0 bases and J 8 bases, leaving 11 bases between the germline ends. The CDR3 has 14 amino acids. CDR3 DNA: TGCAGTGCTAGAGATTTTGGAGGTTATTCACCCCTCCACTTT. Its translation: CSARDFGGYSPLHF.

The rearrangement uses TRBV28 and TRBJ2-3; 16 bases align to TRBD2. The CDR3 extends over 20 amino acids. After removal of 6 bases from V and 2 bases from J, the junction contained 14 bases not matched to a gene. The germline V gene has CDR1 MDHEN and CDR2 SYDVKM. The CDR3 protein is CASRHGTSGRARSNTDTQYF. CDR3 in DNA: TGTGCCAGCAGACACGGGACTAGCGGGAGGGCCAGGTCCAACACAGATACGCAGTATTTT.

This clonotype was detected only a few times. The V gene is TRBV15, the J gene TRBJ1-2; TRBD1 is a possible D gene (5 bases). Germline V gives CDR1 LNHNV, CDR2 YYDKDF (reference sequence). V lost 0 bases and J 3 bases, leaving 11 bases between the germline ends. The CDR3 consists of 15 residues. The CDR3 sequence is CATSRDRGRDYGYTF. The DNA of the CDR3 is TGTGCCACCAGCAGAGATCGCGGCAGGGACTATGGCTACACCTTC.